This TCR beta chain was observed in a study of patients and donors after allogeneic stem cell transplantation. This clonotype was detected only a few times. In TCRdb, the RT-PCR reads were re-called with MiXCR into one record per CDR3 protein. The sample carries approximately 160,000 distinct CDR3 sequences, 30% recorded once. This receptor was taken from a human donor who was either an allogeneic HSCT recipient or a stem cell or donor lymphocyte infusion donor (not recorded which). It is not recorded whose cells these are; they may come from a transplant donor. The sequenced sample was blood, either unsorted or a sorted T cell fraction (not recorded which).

The DNA of the CDR3 is TGTGCCAGCAGGCTTAGCGGGAGGAATCTGTACAATGAGCAGTTCTTC. As protein: CASRLSGRNLYNEQFF. This chain uses TRBV12-3 or TRBV12-4 with TRBJ2-1; 10 bases are a match to TRBD2. The CDR3 is made up of 16 amino acids. Germline trimming cut 6 bases from V and 4 bases from J; bases unmatched to any gene: 9.